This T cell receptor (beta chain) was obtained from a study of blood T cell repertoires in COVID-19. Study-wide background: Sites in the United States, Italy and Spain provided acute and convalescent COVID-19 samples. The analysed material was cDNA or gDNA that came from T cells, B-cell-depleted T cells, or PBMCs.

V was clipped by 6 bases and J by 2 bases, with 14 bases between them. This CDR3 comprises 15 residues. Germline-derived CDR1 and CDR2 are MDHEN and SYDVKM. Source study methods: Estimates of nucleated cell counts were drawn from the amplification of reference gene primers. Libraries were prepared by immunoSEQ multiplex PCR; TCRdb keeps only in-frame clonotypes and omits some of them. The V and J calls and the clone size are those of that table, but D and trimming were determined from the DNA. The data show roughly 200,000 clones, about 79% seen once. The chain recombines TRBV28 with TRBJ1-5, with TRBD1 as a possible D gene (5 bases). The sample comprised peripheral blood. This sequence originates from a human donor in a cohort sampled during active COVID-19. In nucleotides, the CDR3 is TGTGCCAGCAGCCCGGGGGTGGGGGGCAATCAGCCCCAGCATTTT. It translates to CASSPGVGGNQPQHF.